This T cell receptor (beta chain) was observed in a study of blood T cell repertoires in COVID-19. About the study: The analysed material was cDNA or gDNA that came from T cells, B-cell-depleted T cells, or PBMCs.

Germline values: CDR1 LNHDA, CDR2 SQIVND (reference sequence). There are 14 residues in the CDR3. V trimming: 5 bases; J trimming: 5 bases; junction bases outside the gene matches: 5. Source study methods: Cell counts per sample came from amplifying reference gene primers. Only in-frame clones appear in the TCRdb table, and some are missing; sequencing was by immunoSEQ multiplex PCR. V and J calls and clone size are copied from that table; D and trimming were computed from the DNA. The sample yields about 150,000 clones, almost 85% seen once. The sequencing input was peripheral blood. The sequence derives from a man between 18 and 35 years old with active or convalescent COVID-19. The chain carries TRBV19 and TRBJ1-5; 8 bases are shared with TRBD1. The CDR3 sequence: CASSLAGGHQPQHF. The CDR3 bases are TGTGCCAGTAGTCTGGCAGGGGGCCATCAGCCCCAGCATTTT.